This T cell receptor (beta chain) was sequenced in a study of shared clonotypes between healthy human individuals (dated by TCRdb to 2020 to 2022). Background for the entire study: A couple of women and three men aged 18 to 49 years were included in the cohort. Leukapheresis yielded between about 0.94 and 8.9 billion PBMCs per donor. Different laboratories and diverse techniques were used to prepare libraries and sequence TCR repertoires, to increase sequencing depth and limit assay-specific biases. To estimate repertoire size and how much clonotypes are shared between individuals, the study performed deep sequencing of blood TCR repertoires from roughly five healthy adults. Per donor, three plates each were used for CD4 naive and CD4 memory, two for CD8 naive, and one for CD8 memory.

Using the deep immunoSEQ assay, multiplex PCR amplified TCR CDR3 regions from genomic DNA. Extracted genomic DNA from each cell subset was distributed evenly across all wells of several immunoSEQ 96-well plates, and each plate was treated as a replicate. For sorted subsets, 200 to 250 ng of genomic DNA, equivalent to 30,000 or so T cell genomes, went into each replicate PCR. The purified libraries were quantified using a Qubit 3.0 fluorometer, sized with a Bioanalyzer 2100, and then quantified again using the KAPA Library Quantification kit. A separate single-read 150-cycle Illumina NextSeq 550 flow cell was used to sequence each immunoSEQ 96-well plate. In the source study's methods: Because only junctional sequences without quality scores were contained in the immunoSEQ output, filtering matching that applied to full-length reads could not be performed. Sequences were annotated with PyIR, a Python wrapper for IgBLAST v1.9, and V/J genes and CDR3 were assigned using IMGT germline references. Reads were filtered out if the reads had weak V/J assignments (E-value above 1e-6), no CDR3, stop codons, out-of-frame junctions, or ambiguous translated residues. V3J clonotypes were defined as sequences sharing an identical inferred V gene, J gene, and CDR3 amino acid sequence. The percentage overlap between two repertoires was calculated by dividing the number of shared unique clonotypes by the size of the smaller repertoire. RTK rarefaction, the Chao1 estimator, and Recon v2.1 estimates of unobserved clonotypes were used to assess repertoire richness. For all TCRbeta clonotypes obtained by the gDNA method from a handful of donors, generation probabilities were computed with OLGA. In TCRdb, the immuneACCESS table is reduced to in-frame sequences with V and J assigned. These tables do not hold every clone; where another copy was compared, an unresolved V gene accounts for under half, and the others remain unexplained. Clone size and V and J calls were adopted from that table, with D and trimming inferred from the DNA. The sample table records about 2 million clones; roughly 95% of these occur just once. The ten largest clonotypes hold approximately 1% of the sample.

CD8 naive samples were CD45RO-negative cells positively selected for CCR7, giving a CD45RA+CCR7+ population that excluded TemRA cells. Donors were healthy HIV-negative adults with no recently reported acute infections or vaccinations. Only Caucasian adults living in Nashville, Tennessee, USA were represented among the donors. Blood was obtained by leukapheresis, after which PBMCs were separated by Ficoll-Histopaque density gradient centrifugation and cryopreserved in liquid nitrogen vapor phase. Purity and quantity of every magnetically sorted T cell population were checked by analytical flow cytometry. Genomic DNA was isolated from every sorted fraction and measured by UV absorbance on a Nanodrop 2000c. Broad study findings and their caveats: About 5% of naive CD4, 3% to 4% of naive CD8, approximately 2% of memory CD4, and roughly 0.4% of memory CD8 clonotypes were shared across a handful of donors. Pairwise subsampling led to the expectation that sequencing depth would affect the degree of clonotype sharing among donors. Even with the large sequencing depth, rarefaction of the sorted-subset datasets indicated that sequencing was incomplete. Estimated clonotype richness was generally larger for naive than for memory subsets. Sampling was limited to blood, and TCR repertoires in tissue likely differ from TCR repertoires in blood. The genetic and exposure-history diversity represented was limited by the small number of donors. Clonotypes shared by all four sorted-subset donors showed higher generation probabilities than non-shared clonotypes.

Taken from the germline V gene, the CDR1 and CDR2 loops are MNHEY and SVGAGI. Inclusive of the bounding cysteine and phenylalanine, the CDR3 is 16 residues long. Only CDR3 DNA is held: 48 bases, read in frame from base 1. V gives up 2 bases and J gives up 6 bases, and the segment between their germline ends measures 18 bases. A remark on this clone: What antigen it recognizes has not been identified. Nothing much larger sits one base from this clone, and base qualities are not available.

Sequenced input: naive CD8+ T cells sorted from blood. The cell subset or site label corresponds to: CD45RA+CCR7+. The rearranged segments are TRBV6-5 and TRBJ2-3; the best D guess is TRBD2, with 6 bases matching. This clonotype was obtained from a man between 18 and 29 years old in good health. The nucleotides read TGTGCCAGCAGTTACATCCGCGGGGCGCTTGTTGATACGCAGTATTTT. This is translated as CASSYIRGALVDTQYF.